This T cell receptor beta chain comes out of a study of CD8 T cells in Susac syndrome. Germline V CDR1 and CDR2: SGDLS, YYNGEE. V shed 5 bases and J shed 4 bases, with 18 bases lying between them. The CDR3 contains 15 residues. TEMRA cells were FACS-enriched, with CD8+ and CD4+ T cells isolated negatively. Random hexamers primed reverse transcription of about 0.45 to 1 ug RNA. TCRdb re-called the immunoSEQ multiplex PCR reads with MiXCR, one entry per CDR3 protein. The sample yields a few hundred thousand distinct CDR3 sequences, 90% to 95% seen once. The chain uses TRBV9 and TRBJ1-2; the D gene is possibly TRBD1 (6 bases). This TCR came from a human donor with multiple sclerosis. The sequenced sample was CD4+ T cells from PBMCs. The CDR3 sequence: CASSLTPQGTYGYTF. The CDR3 bases are TGTGCCAGCAGTCTCACCCCCCAGGGGACCTATGGCTACACCTTC.